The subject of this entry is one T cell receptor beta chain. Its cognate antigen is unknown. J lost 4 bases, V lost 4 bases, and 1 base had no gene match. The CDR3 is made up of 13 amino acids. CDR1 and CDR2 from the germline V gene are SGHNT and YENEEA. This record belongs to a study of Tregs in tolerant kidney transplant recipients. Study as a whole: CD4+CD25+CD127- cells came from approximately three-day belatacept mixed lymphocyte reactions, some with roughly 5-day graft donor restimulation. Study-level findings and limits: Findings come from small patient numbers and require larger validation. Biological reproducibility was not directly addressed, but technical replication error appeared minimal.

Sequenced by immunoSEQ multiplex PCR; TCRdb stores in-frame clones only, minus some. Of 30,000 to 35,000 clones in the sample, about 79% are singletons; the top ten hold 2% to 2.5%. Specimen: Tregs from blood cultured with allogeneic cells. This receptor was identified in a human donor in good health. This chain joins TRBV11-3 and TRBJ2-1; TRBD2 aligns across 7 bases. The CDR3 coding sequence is TGTGCCAGCAGCTCCGGGAGGTACAATGAGCAGTTCTTC. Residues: CASSSGRYNEQFF.